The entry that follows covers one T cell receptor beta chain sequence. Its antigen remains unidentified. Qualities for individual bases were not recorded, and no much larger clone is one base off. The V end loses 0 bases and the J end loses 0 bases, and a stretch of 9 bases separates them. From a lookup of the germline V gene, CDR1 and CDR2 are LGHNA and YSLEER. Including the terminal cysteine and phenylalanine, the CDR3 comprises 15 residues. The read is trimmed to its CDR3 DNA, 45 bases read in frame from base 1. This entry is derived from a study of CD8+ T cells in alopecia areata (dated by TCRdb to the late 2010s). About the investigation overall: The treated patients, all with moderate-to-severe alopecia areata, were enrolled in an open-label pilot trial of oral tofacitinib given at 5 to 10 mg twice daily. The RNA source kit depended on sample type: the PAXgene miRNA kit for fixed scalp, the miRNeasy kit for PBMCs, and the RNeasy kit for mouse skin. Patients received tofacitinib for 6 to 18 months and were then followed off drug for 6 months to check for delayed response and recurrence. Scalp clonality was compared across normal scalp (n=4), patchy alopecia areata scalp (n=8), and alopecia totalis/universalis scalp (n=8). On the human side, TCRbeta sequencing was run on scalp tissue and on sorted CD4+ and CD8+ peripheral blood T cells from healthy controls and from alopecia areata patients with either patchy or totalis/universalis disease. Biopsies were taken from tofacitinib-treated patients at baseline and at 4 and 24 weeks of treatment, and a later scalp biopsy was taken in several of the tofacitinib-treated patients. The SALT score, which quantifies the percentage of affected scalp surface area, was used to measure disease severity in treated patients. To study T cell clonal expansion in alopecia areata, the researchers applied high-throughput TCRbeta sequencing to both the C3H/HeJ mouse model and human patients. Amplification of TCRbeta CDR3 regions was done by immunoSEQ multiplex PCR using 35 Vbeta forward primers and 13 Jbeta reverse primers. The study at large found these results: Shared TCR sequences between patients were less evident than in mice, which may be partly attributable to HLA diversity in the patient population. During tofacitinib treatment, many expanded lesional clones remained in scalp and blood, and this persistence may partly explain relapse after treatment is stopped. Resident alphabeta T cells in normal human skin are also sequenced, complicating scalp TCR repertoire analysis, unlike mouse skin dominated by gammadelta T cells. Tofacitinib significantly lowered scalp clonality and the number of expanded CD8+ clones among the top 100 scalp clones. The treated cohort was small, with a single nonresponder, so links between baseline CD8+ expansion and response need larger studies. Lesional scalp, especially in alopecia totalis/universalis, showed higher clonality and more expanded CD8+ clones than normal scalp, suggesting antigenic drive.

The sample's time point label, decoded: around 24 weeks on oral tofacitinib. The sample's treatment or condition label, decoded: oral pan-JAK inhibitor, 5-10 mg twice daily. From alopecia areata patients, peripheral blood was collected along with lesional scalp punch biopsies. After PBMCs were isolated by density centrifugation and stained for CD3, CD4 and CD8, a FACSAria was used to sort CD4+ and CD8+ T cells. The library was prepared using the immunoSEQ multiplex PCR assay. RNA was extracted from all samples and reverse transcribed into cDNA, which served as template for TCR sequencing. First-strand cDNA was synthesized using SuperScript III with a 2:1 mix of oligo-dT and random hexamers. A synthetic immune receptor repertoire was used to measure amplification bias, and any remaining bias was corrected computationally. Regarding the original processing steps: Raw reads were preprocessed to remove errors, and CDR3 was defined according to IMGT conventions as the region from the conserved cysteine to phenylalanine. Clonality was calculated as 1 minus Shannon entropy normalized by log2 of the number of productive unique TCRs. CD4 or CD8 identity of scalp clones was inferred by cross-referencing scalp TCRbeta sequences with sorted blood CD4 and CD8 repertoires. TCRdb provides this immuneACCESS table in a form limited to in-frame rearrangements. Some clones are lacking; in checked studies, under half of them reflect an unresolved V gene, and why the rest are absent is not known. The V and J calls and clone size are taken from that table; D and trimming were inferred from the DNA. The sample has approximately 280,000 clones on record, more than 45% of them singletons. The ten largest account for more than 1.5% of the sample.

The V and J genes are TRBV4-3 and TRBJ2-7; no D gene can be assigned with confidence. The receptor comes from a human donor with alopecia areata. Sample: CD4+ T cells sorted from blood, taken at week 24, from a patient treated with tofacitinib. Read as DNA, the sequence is TGCGCCAGCAGCCAAGATCGGCATCTCTCCTACGAGCAGTACTTC. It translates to CASSQDRHLSYEQYF.